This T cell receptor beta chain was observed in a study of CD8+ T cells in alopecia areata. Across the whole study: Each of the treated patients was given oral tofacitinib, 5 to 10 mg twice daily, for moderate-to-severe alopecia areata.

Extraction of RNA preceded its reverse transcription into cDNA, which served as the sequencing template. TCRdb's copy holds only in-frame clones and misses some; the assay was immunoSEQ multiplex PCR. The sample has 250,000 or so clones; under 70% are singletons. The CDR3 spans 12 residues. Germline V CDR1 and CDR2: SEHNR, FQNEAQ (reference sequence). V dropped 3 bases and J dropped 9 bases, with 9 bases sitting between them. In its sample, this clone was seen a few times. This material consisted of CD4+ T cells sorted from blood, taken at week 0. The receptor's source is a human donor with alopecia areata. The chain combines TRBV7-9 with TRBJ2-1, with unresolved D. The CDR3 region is CASSFQVAEQFF. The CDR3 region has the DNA TGTGCCAGCAGCTTTCAAGTTGCTGAGCAGTTCTTC.